This TCR beta chain was captured by sequencing in a study of T cells in Graves' hyperthyroidism and ophthalmopathy. Across the study: Peripheral blood was drawn at first diagnosis, prior to all treatment. Study results and limitations: The model forecast ophthalmopathy, anticipating it by a median approximately 6 months before onset. A model of 13 V-J pairs discriminated ophthalmopathy from stable hyperthyroidism.

The CDR3 is 15 amino acids. With 0 bases removed from V and 5 bases from J, the gap between germline ends came to 14 bases. Germline CDR1 is MNHEY and CDR2 is SVGAGI. The source material, RNA transcripts, was used to amplify TCR beta CDR3 regions. During a first-round RT-PCR of the TCR CDR3, the HTBI primer set was used. TCRdb re-derived calls from the multiplex PCR reads in MiXCR, one entry per CDR3 protein. The repertoire holds a few hundred thousand distinct CDR3 sequences, with about a fifth as singletons. On this clonotype itself: The antigen is unknown.

Sequenced: blood. This receptor was identified in a young woman with Graves' hyperthyroidism. The rearrangement uses TRBV6-5 and TRBJ2-7, with D possibly being TRBD1 (5 bases). CDR3 coding DNA: TGTGCCAGCAGTTACTCGGGGTCCACAGGTCACGAGCAGTACTTC. As protein: CASSYSGSTGHEQYF.